This T cell receptor (beta chain) comes out of a study of cytomegalovirus exposure and HLA in healthy donors. As concerns this clone: The antigen remains unidentified.

General study findings and limits: Presence/absence analyses took donor sequencing depth as roughly uniform. Only CMV serostatus was available as immune exposure information.

Primers included in the PCR were 60 Vbeta and 13 Jbeta primers. The table came from immunoSEQ multiplex PCR; TCRdb's copy has only in-frame clones and leaves some out. Counted here are tens of thousands of clones, under 80% occurring once; the ten biggest clones make up 6.3%. CDR1 is MNHEY and CDR2 is SVGAGI in the germline V gene. V lost 2 bases to trimming and J lost 5 bases; unmatched junction nucleotides: 1. This CDR3 is 15 amino acids long. The TCR comes from a woman aged 25 to 39 in good health and CMV-seronegative. The sequencing sample was made of PBMCs. The rearrangement joins TRBV6-5 to TRBJ2-4, with TRBD1 matching 12 bases. CDR3 residues: CASSYGTGGENIQYF. DNA for the CDR3: TGTGCCAGCAGTTACGGGACAGGGGGCGAAAACATTCAGTACTTC.